This T cell receptor beta chain was captured by sequencing in a study of blood T cell repertoires in COVID-19. Overall study context: The United States, Italy and Spain provided the acute and convalescent COVID-19 samples. T cells, B-cell-depleted T cells, or PBMCs provided the cDNA or gDNA that served as material.

As handled by the study authors: Estimation of nucleated cell counts was performed using reference gene primer amplification. Some clones are missing from TCRdb's copy, which holds only in-frame ones; the method was immunoSEQ multiplex PCR. V and J calls and clone size are as listed in that table; D and trimming were resolved from the DNA. The table includes some 370,000 clones, 90% detected once. Germline V gives CDR1 SGHAT, CDR2 FQNNGV. This CDR3 is built from 14 residues. V lost 3 bases and J 4 bases, leaving 11 bases between the germline ends. The TCR originated in a man aged 18 to 29 with active or convalescent COVID-19. The chain uses TRBV11-2 and TRBJ2-3; D might be TRBD2 (5 bases). Sequenced: peripheral blood. CDR3 DNA: TGTGCCAGCAGCTTGAGGCTAGCTTCAGATACGCAGTATTTT. Translation: CASSLRLASDTQYF.